Shown below are 15 T cell receptor beta chains from a single sample sequenced in a study of cytotoxic CD8 clonotypes in ibrutinib-treated CLL. Sequencing used immunoSEQ multiplex PCR; TCRdb keeps in-frame clones, though not all of them. Of approximately 190,000 clones listed, over 65% are singletons. The specimen was PBMCs, collected after 12 months of ibrutinib treatment. These TCRs come from a human donor with chronic lymphocytic leukemia.

The rearrangement joins TRBV19 to TRBJ1-2; no reliable D call. The CDR3 covers 14 residues. CDR1 LNHDA and CDR2 SQIVND come from the germline V gene (reference sequence). V lost 5 bases and J lost 4, with 14 bases in between. The CDR3 bases are TGTGCCAGTAGTTTGACCGATGGGGTCTATGGCTACACCTTC. The encoded protein is CASSLTDGVYGYTF.

The gene calls are TRBV5-1 and TRBJ2-7; D gene ambiguous. The germline CDR1 and CDR2 sequences are SGHRS and YFSETQ. This CDR3 has 13 residues. V lost 1 base and J lost 5, with 10 bases in between. CDR3 in amino acids: CASSLRNNHEQYF. For the CDR3, the DNA is TGCGCCAGCAGCTTGAGGAACAACCACGAGCAGTACTTC. The whole variable domain, filled in from reference TRBV5-1 and TRBJ2-7, reads KAGVTQTPRYLIKTRGQQVTLSCSPISGHRSVSWYQQTPGQGLQFLFEYFSETQRNKGNFPGRFSGRQFSNSRSEMNVSTLELGDSALYLCASSLRNNHEQYFGPGTRLTVT.

The chain uses TRBV4-1 and TRBJ2-2, with 8 bases fitting TRBD2. Germline values: CDR1 MGHRA, CDR2 YSYEKL. The V gene end was trimmed by 1 base and the J gene end by 1 base; junction bases not matched to a gene: 8. This CDR3 has 18 residues. The CDR3 nucleotides are TGCGCCAGCAGCCAAGTAACCGGGGGGGCCGGGAACACCGGGGAGCTGTTTTTT. This codes for CASSQVTGGAGNTGELFF.

The chain combines TRBV7-6 with TRBJ1-1; D is unresolved. The CDR3 length is 12 residues. Germline V gene sequence: CDR1 SGHVS, CDR2 FNYEAQ. The V and J ends lost 5 bases and 1 base respectively, with 5 bases between them. In DNA, the CDR3 is TGTGCCAGCAGCCCCCCGAACACTGAAGCTTTCTTT. Translating gives CASSPPNTEAFF.

The chain carries TRBV13 and TRBJ1-2, with 8 bases that match TRBD1. J gave up 6 bases and V 5 bases, and 5 bases lay outside the gene matches. The CDR3 totals 13 residues. Germline V CDR1 and CDR2: PRHDT, FYEKMQ (reference sequence). CDR3: CASSGEQGDGYTF. CDR3 nucleotide sequence: TGTGCCAGCAGCGGGGAACAGGGGGATGGCTACACCTTC.

The V gene is TRBV7-3, the J gene TRBJ2-2, with a possible D match to TRBD1 (5 bases). There are 13 residues in the CDR3. Between the trimmed V and J ends, which lost 6 bases and 7 bases, there was a span of 12 bases. Germline V lookup: CDR1 SGHTA, CDR2 FQGTGA. The CDR3 nucleotides are TGTGCCAGCAGAGAACCAGGGATCGGGGAGCTGTTTTTT. Protein product: CASREPGIGELFF. Using reference TRBV7-3 and TRBJ2-2 for the parts outside the CDR3, the full variable domain is GAGVSQTPSNKVTEKGKYVELRCDPISGHTALYWYRQSLGQGPEFLIYFQGTGAADDSGLPNDRFFAVRPEGSVSTLKIQRTERGDSAVYLCASREPGIGELFFGEGSRLTVL.

The chain has TRBV5-4 and TRBJ2-7; a possible D gene is TRBD1 (5 bases). CDR3 length equals 13 residues. V lost 3 bases and J lost 6, with 13 bases in between. Per the germline V gene, CDR1 is SGHNT and CDR2 is YYREEE (reference sequence). The CDR3 spells CASSYDRRAEQYF. CDR3 nucleotides: TGTGCCAGCAGCTATGACAGAAGAGCCGAGCAGTACTTC.

This CDR3 reads CASSPYREAAGELFF. CDR3 nucleotide sequence: TGTGCCAGCAGCCCATACAGGGAAGCGGCCGGGGAGCTGTTTTTT. This chain links TRBV9 with TRBJ2-2; D possibly corresponds to TRBD1 (6 bases). The V gene's germline CDR1 is SGDLS and CDR2 YYNGEE. The V end lost 4 bases, the J end lost 6 bases, and 16 bases lay between the germline ends. The CDR3 runs 15 residues.

The chain carries TRBV29-1 and TRBJ2-7; 12 bases align to TRBD2. The CDR3 is made up of 17 amino acids. The germline gives CDR1 SQVTM, CDR2 ANQGSEA. J was trimmed by 4 bases and V by 1 base; bases with no gene match: 11. Written as DNA, the CDR3 is TGCAGCGTTGAAGTGCGACTAGCGGGAGTTCTGGGTTACGAGCAGTACTTC. This translates into CSVEVRLAGVLGYEQYF.

DNA for the CDR3: TGTGCCTGTGACCGGGACTACCTCTCCGAGCAGTACTTC. It is translated as CACDRDYLSEQYF. The chain joins TRBV2 to TRBJ2-7, with TRBD2 matching 7 bases. The CDR3 loop spans 13 amino acids. Losses at the gene ends were 11 bases for V and 6 bases for J; bases not matched to a gene: 13. Germline CDR1 reads SNHLY; CDR2 reads FYNNEI.

The chain recombines TRBV10-3 with TRBJ2-3; D may correspond to TRBD1 or TRBD2 (6 bases each). Trimming shortened V by 10 bases and J by 2 bases, and 19 bases separated the two germline ends. The germline CDR1 and CDR2 sequences are ENHRY and SYGVKD. CDR3 length equals 15 residues. The CDR3 DNA reads TGTGCCAGAGGGTCGGGGGCTAGACTCACAGATACGCAGTATTTT. This encodes CARGSGARLTDTQYF.

This clone was seen only a few times. The chain joins TRBV6-5 to TRBJ1-6, with D unresolved. Trimming shortened V by 6 bases and J by 13 bases, and 10 bases separated the two germline ends. CDR3 length: 11 amino acids. Germline values: CDR1 MNHEY, CDR2 SVGAGI. CDR3 protein: CASRDLGPLHF. The CDR3, as DNA: TGTGCCAGCAGGGACCTGGGTCCCCTCCACTTT.

This chain links TRBV5-4 with TRBJ2-3, with 8 bases lining up with TRBD1. In germline, CDR1 is SGHNT, CDR2 YYREEE (reference sequence). The ends lost 0 bases at V and 5 bases at J; junction bases unmatched: 5. The CDR3 loop spans 15 amino acids. CDR3: CASSLADRVQDTQYF. DNA for the CDR3: TGTGCCAGCAGCTTGGCGGACAGGGTACAAGATACGCAGTATTTT.

The gene calls are TRBV28 and TRBJ2-7; 11 nucleotides line up with TRBD2. J was trimmed by 5 bases and V by 5 bases; bases with no gene match: 11. There are 16 residues in the CDR3. CDR1 is MDHEN, CDR2 SYDVKM, per germline. In DNA form, the CDR3 reads TGTGCCAGCAGTCGCCCTACTAGCGGGAGTTTCCACGAGCAGTACTTC. Amino acid sequence: CASSRPTSGSFHEQYF.

This clone appeared many times. J is TRBJ1-2 and V is TRBV15; weak D call: TRBD1 (5 bases). The CDR3 spans 15 residues. CDR1 LNHNV and CDR2 YYDKDF come from the germline V gene (reference sequence). The V gene lost 0 bases and the J gene lost 4 bases, with 12 bases spanning the gap. Written as DNA, the CDR3 is TGTGCCACCAGCAGAGATTACAGGAGCGTCTATGGCTACACCTTC. Protein sequence: CATSRDYRSVYGYTF.